The clone carrying this T cell receptor beta chain showed up just a few times. The antigen is unknown. The CDR3 length is 15 residues. V was trimmed by 4 bases and J by 7 bases, leaving 19 bases between them. CDR1 and CDR2 (germline): SGHTA, FQGNSA. This sample is drawn from a study of T cells in Graves' hyperthyroidism and ophthalmopathy. For the study at large: Upon initial diagnosis and before any treatment, peripheral blood was collected. The study, taken as a whole, reports: The model forecast ophthalmopathy, anticipating it by a median 6.5 months before onset.

RNA transcripts served as the template for amplifying TCR beta CDR3 regions. A first-round RT-PCR of the TCR CDR3 used the HTBI primer set. TCRdb itself ran the multiplex PCR reads through MiXCR, one entry per CDR3 protein. The sample lists 340,000 or so distinct CDR3 sequences, around 20% seen once, with under 55% in the top ten. Patients between 18 and 65 years old had hyperthyroidism, newly diagnosed and lasting under 2 months. 10 ml of fresh peripheral blood supplied the PBMCs. The material sequenced was blood. The sequence came from a woman aged 45-60 years with Graves' hyperthyroidism. J is TRBJ1-2 and V is TRBV7-2; no clear D gene. The CDR3: CASSSAVGLSGGYTF. CDR3 bases: TGTGCCAGCAGCTCCGCCGTGGGCCTGAGCGGTGGCTACACCTTC.